The 21 T cell receptor beta chains reported below all come from one sample, sequenced in a study of CD8+ T cells in alopecia areata. Following RNA extraction, reverse transcription yielded cDNA that acted as the sequencing template. Produced via immunoSEQ multiplex PCR; TCRdb's table is partial and in-frame only. The table lists about 140,000 clones, 51% of them singletons, with over 0.75% in the top ten. The starting material was CD4+ T cells sorted from blood, obtained at week 0. These receptors came from a human donor with alopecia areata.

In this sample, this clone turned up a few times. This chain links TRBV27 with TRBJ1-1; D unresolved. V lost 6 bases to trimming and J lost 5 bases, with 16 bases between them. This CDR3 is 14 amino acids long. Looked up from germline, CDR1 is MNHEY and CDR2 is SMNVEV (reference sequence). CDR3 sequence: CASSPHGPLTEAFF. In nucleotides, the CDR3 is TGTGCCAGCAGCCCCCACGGGCCCCTAACTGAAGCTTTCTTT.

This clone showed up just a few times. The chain joins TRBV4-1 to TRBJ1-3; no clear D. Trimming stripped 1 base from V and 0 bases from J, with 10 bases between. Germline CDR1 is MGHRA and CDR2 is YSYEKL. The CDR3 is made up of 16 amino acids. The CDR3 DNA is TGCGCCAGCAGCCAAGGGTGGTTAAACTCTGGAAACACCATATATTTT. Its protein product is CASSQGWLNSGNTIYF.

V usage is TRBV4-3 and J usage is TRBJ2-5, with a tentative D call TRBD1 (6 bases). V was clipped by 3 bases and J by 9 bases, with 14 bases between them. This CDR3 is 13 amino acids long. Looked up from germline, CDR1 is LGHNA and CDR2 is YSLEER. CDR3 region: CASSHQGRVAQYF. The CDR3 bases are TGCGCCAGCAGCCACCAGGGGCGGGTGGCCCAGTACTTC.

The chain is built from TRBV2 and TRBJ1-5; D uncertain. Germline CDR1 SNHLY, CDR2 FYNNEI. The CDR3 is made up of 13 amino acids. V gave up 2 bases and J gave up 6 bases, with 8 bases separating them. CDR3 nucleotides: TGTGCCAGCAGTGAACAGGCGGGTCAGCCCCAGCATTTT. Protein: CASSEQAGQPQHF. The complete variable domain, with remaining parts taken from reference TRBV2 and TRBJ1-5, reads EPEVTQTPSHQVTQMGQEVILRCVPISNHLYFYWYRQILGQKVEFLVSFYNNEISEKSEIFDDQFSVERPDGSNFTLKIRSTKLEDSAMYFCASSEQAGQPQHFGDGTRLSIL.

The rearrangement links TRBV20-1 to TRBJ2-3; D gene ambiguous. From germline, CDR1 is DFQATT and CDR2 SNEGSKA (reference sequence). The CDR3 is made up of 11 amino acids. V was clipped by 8 bases and J by 4 bases, with 10 bases between them. CDR3 sequence (DNA): TGCAGTCCCTCGGTGGCAGATACGCAGTATTTT. It is translated as CSPSVADTQYF.

The chain carries TRBV30 and TRBJ1-1; D is uncertain. The CDR3 contains 13 residues. Looked up from germline, CDR1 is GTSNPN and CDR2 is SVGIG (reference sequence). Between the trimmed V and J ends, which lost 4 bases and 3 bases, there was a span of 12 bases. The CDR3 spells CAWMRRRDTEAFF. CDR3 DNA sequence: TGTGCCTGGATGCGCCGGCGGGACACTGAAGCTTTCTTT.

For the CDR3, the DNA is TGTGCCAGCTTACCGAACCGGGACAGGGCGCCTGAAGCTTTCTTT. Translation: CASLPNRDRAPEAFF. This chain links TRBV7-2 with TRBJ1-1, with 9 bases lining up with TRBD1. The J segment lost 6 bases and the V segment lost 8 bases, leaving 13 bases of the junction unmatched. The germline V gene has CDR1 SGHTA and CDR2 FQGNSA. This CDR3 spans 15 amino acids.

This clone turned up a few times. The rearrangement links TRBV19 to TRBJ1-3; tentatively, D is TRBD1 (6 bases). The CDR3 spans 14 residues. Germline V gene data show CDR1 as LNHDA and CDR2 as SQIVND (reference sequence). Trimming removed 5 bases from V and 2 bases from J, with 10 bases in between. CDR3 amino acids: CASSQQGAGNTIYF. The CDR3 nucleotides read TGTGCCAGTAGTCAACAGGGAGCTGGAAACACCATATATTTT.

The gene calls are TRBV29-1 and TRBJ2-7; D might be TRBD1 (6 bases). Between the trimmed V and J ends, which lost 8 bases and 8 bases, there was a span of 16 bases. CDR1 is SQVTM and CDR2 is ANQGSEA in the germline V gene. The CDR3 is 11 residues long. The DNA for the CDR3 is TGCAGCTTACACACAGGGTATAAGCAGTACTTC. Its protein product is CSLHTGYKQYF.

This clone showed up just a few times. V is TRBV7-9 and J is TRBJ1-3, with D uncertain. With 3 bases removed from V and 7 bases from J, the gap between germline ends came to 7 bases. Germline V gene sequence: CDR1 SEHNR, CDR2 FQNEAQ (reference sequence). The CDR3 length is 12 residues. The CDR3: CASSFSSNTIYF. The CDR3 DNA follows: TGTGCCAGCAGCTTTTCCTCGAACACCATATATTTT.

The sample holds a few counts of this clone. This rearrangement joins TRBV18 to TRBJ1-2; possibly TRBD1 for D (5 bases). The CDR3 totals 13 residues. The V gene lost 2 bases and the J gene lost 6 bases, with 10 bases spanning the gap. The V gene's germline CDR1 is KGHSH and CDR2 LQKENI. This chain's CDR3 is CASSPSGTDGYTF. The CDR3 DNA follows: TGTGCCAGCTCACCATCGGGGACTGATGGCTACACCTTC. Looking up the rest from reference TRBV18 and TRBJ1-2 gives the full variable domain: NAGVMQNPRHLVRRRGQEARLRCSPMKGHSHVYWYRQLPEEGLKFMVYLQKENIIDESGMPKERFSAEFPKEGPSILRIQQVVRGDSAAYFCASSPSGTDGYTFGSGTRLTVV.

V and J are TRBV27 and TRBJ1-5; D is uncertain. Germline assignment: CDR1 MNHEY and CDR2 SMNVEV (reference sequence). Trimming took off 3 bases at V and 3 bases at J, with 3 bases between the two ends. CDR3 length: 12 residues. The CDR3 nucleotides read TGTGCCAGCAGTTTCCTCAATCAGCCCCAGCATTTT. Protein sequence: CASSFLNQPQHF.

The chain has TRBV6-5 and TRBJ1-1; D remains unclear. Germline V gene data show CDR1 as MNHEY and CDR2 as SVGAGI. The CDR3 loop spans 15 amino acids. Between the trimmed V and J ends, which lost 2 bases and 3 bases, there was a span of 13 bases. The CDR3 spells CASSYAFQTYTEAFF. The CDR3, as DNA: TGTGCCAGCAGTTACGCATTCCAAACCTACACTGAAGCTTTCTTT.

V gene TRBV30 combines with J gene TRBJ2-5; 8 nucleotides line up with TRBD1. CDR3 length: 18 amino acids. Germline V CDR1 and CDR2: GTSNPN, SVGIG (reference sequence). J lost 1 base, V lost 0 bases, and 13 bases had no gene match. Here the CDR3 reads CAWSVFAGGVNLQETQYF. For the CDR3, the DNA is TGTGCCTGGAGTGTATTTGCAGGGGGCGTTAACCTCCAAGAGACCCAGTACTTC.

CDR3 sequence: CASSLHRNTGELFF. The CDR3 DNA reads as TGTGCCAGCAGCTTACATAGGAACACCGGGGAGCTGTTTTTT. The chain combines TRBV7-2 with TRBJ2-2, with no clear D. V lost 2 bases and J lost 1, with 5 bases in between. There are 14 residues in the CDR3. Germline CDR1 SGHTA, CDR2 FQGNSA.

The genes are TRBV30 and TRBJ2-5; 10 nucleotides match TRBD2. The CDR3 consists of 14 residues. V gave up 4 bases and J gave up 4 bases; unmatched junction bases: 6. Germline V gives CDR1 GTSNPN, CDR2 SVGIG (reference sequence). CDR3 amino acids: CAWKLAGALETQYF. For the CDR3, the DNA is TGTGCCTGGAAGCTAGCGGGAGCGTTAGAGACCCAGTACTTC.

This clone was detected only once. V gene TRBV30 combines with J gene TRBJ1-2, with D perhaps matching TRBD1 (6 bases). The CDR3 sequence is 14 residues long. V was shortened by 2 bases and J by 8 bases, with 18 bases between the two germline ends. CDR1 is GTSNPN and CDR2 is SVGIG in the germline V gene (reference sequence). For the CDR3, the DNA is TGTGCCTGGAGTTGGAGTGGTCAGGGGCGCGGCTACACCTTC. Its translation is CAWSWSGQGRGYTF.

The chain carries TRBV30 and TRBJ2-7, with 8 bases fitting TRBD2. Germline V gene sequence: CDR1 GTSNPN, CDR2 SVGIG (reference sequence). With V trimmed by 5 bases and J by 4 bases, 4 bases remained unmatched. This CDR3 is 12 amino acids long. CDR3 loop: CAWAAGVYEQYF. The CDR3 nucleotides read TGTGCCTGGGCAGCGGGAGTTTACGAGCAGTACTTC. Looking up the rest from reference TRBV30 and TRBJ2-7 gives the full variable domain: SQTIHQWPATLVQPVGSPLSLECTVEGTSNPNLYWYRQAAGRGLQLLFYSVGIGQISSEVPQNLSASRPQDRQFILSSKKLLLSDSGFYLCAWAAGVYEQYFGPGTRLTVT.

The chain uses TRBV29-1 and TRBJ2-3, with TRBD2 identical over 8 bases. Germline V gene lookup returns CDR1 SQVTM and CDR2 ANQGSEA. The CDR3 length is 15 residues. With 7 bases clipped from V and 0 bases from J, the junction kept 9 bases outside the gene matches. DNA of the CDR3: TGCAGCGCCCCGGGCCCGGGGGGGAGCACAGATACGCAGTATTTT. Amino acids: CSAPGPGGSTDTQYF.

The chain combines TRBV30 with TRBJ2-7, with 9 bases lining up with TRBD1. V was clipped by 3 bases and J by 6 bases; unmatched bases: 12. The CDR3 is 15 residues long. Germline V gives CDR1 GTSNPN, CDR2 SVGIG (reference sequence). CDR3 nucleotides: TGTGCCTGGAGGGGGAACTGGGGACAGGGATCCGAGCAGTACTTC. It codes for CAWRGNWGQGSEQYF.

This clone occurred a few times. The chain combines TRBV15 with TRBJ2-7, with 7 bases identical to TRBD2. The V gene's germline CDR1 is LNHNV and CDR2 YYDKDF (reference sequence). This CDR3 is 15 amino acids long. V gave up 4 bases and J gave up 3 bases; unmatched junction bases: 9. The CDR3 spells CATSTSGLVDYEQYF. CDR3 sequence (DNA): TGTGCCACCAGCACATCAGGACTAGTGGACTACGAGCAGTACTTC.